Listed here are 16 T cell receptor beta chains from one sample, sequenced in a study of T-cell memory formation after mild COVID-19. TCRdb itself ran the 5' RACE reads through MiXCR, one entry per CDR3 protein. The repertoire consists of around 300,000 distinct CDR3 sequences, with approximately 12% occurring once and the leading ten covering around 21%. The sample taken for sequencing was PBMCs or a T cell subset sorted from them (not recorded which). The receptor source for this set is a young man who had mild COVID-19 (a few samples of this study predate the infection). Cell type and time point are not known.

The chain has TRBV9 and TRBJ2-2; D might be TRBD2 (6 bases). The CDR3 loop spans 13 amino acids. Deletions cut 4 bases from V and 6 bases from J, with 10 bases between. Germline V lookup: CDR1 SGDLS, CDR2 YYNGEE. CDR3 protein: CASSPWGAGELFF. DNA for the CDR3: TGTGCCAGCAGCCCCTGGGGGGCCGGGGAGCTGTTTTTT.

The sample holds many counts of this clonotype. The V call is TRBV6-5, the J call TRBJ1-2, with TRBD1 as a possible D gene (6 bases). The germline V gene encodes CDR1 MNHEY and CDR2 SVGAGI. Trimming pared 0 bases from V and 2 bases from J, leaving 13 bases between. The CDR3 loop spans 16 amino acids. In nucleotides, the CDR3 is TGTGCCAGCAGTTACTCAGGGGGGGCAGGGAACTATGGCTACACCTTC. It translates to CASSYSGGAGNYGYTF.

This clonotype has only a few counts. This chain joins TRBV11-2 and TRBJ2-5; TRBD1 might be the D (5 bases). The germline gives CDR1 SGHAT, CDR2 FQNNGV. V was pared by 3 bases and J by 5 bases, with 16 bases between. The CDR3 extends over 15 amino acids. CDR3 in DNA: TGTGCCAGCAGCTTGCAGGAACAGGCAATTGAGACCCAGTACTTC. Translated: CASSLQEQAIETQYF. Looking up the rest from reference TRBV11-2 and TRBJ2-5 gives the full variable domain: EAGVAQSPRYKIIEKRQSVAFWCNPISGHATLYWYQQILGQGPKLLIQFQNNGVVDDSQLPKDRFSAERLKGVDSTLKIQPAKLEDSAVYLCASSLQEQAIETQYFGPGTRLLVL.

The rearrangement joins TRBV24-1 to TRBJ2-1; D is uncertain. CDR1 and CDR2 from the germline V gene are KGHDR and SFDVKD. V gave up 5 bases and J gave up 4 bases, with 11 bases separating them. The CDR3 loop spans 14 amino acids. The CDR3 reads CATSGQPMYNEQFF. CDR3 nucleotide sequence: TGTGCCACCAGTGGCCAGCCTATGTACAATGAGCAGTTCTTC.

This clonotype has a handful of counts. The genes are TRBV5-1 and TRBJ2-3; the match to TRBD2 covers 8 bases. The V gene end was trimmed by 1 base and the J gene end by 3 bases; junction bases not matched to a gene: 7. CDR1 is SGHRS and CDR2 is YFSETQ in the germline V gene. There are 16 residues in the CDR3. The CDR3 reads CASSLPGGLGTDTQYF. The CDR3 DNA sequence: TGCGCCAGCAGCTTGCCCGGGGGACTAGGAACAGATACGCAGTATTTT.

The chain joins TRBV18 to TRBJ2-1; 12 bases are shared with TRBD1. The J segment lost 2 bases and the V segment lost 5 bases, leaving 7 bases of the junction unmatched. The CDR3 has 17 amino acids. CDR1 and CDR2 from the germline V gene are KGHSH and LQKENI. The CDR3 reads CASSAFGTGGTYNEQFF. CDR3 nucleotides: TGTGCCAGCTCAGCCTTCGGGACAGGGGGCACCTACAATGAGCAGTTCTTC.

In this sample, this clonotype turned up many times. The V call is TRBV29-1, the J call TRBJ1-2, with D unresolved. Trimming pared 3 bases from V and 5 bases from J, leaving 10 bases between. The CDR3 runs 12 residues. Germline-derived CDR1 and CDR2 are SQVTM and ANQGSEA. CDR3: CSVDVGGYGYTF. Written as DNA, the CDR3 is TGCAGCGTTGATGTAGGAGGTTATGGCTACACCTTC.

This clonotype was observed a handful of times. The rearrangement links TRBV7-9 to TRBJ2-3; D may be TRBD2 (5 bases). This CDR3 contains 16 residues. Germline V gives CDR1 SEHNR, CDR2 FQNEAQ (reference sequence). Trimming shortened V by 5 bases and J by 2 bases, and 17 bases separated the two germline ends. CDR3 loop: CASSPSRASNTDTQYF. CDR3 in DNA: TGTGCCAGCAGCCCCTCTCGGGCTAGCAACACAGATACGCAGTATTTT.

V gene TRBV20-1 combines with J gene TRBJ1-6, with D tentatively TRBD1 (5 bases). The CDR3 length is 15 residues. Trimming stripped 3 bases from V and 11 bases from J, with 20 bases between. CDR1 and CDR2 (germline): DFQATT, SNEGSKA (reference sequence). CDR3 loop: CSARGPLRDVTPLHF. The DNA for the CDR3 is TGCAGTGCTAGGGGACCCTTACGGGATGTTACACCCCTCCACTTT.

This clonotype was observed at least ten times. The chain carries TRBV11-2 and TRBJ2-5; either TRBD1 or TRBD2 may supply D (5 bases each). Germline CDR1 is SGHAT and CDR2 is FQNNGV. The V end lost 3 bases, the J end lost 2 bases, and 10 bases lay between the germline ends. The CDR3 has 14 residues. The CDR3 region is CASSLNGAQETQYF. DNA for the CDR3: TGTGCCAGCAGCTTGAACGGGGCTCAAGAGACCCAGTACTTC.

The chain joins TRBV6-1 to TRBJ2-3, with D maybe TRBD2 (6 bases). The CDR3 has 16 residues. CDR1 is MNHNS, CDR2 SASEGT, per germline. Deletions cut 2 bases from V and 6 bases from J, with 18 bases between. The CDR3 sequence is CASSEPGGPAGDTQYF. Here the CDR3 DNA reads TGTGCCAGCAGTGAACCGGGCGGACCCGCGGGGGATACGCAGTATTTT.

The chain couples TRBV29-1 to TRBJ2-5; tentative D call: TRBD1 (7 bases). V lost 2 bases and J lost 3, with 16 bases in between. The CDR3 length is 15 residues. The germline V gene has CDR1 SQVTM and CDR2 ANQGSEA. The CDR3, as DNA: TGCAGCGTTGAACGCAGGGGGGCGACTAAAGAGACCCAGTACTTC. Translating it yields CSVERRGATKETQYF.

This clonotype has a handful of counts. The rearrangement links TRBV15 to TRBJ2-7, with 8 nucleotides matching TRBD1. The CDR3 spans 14 residues. V lost 5 bases and J lost 6; bases outside the gene matches: 9. The V gene's germline CDR1 is LNHNV and CDR2 YYDKDF (reference sequence). The DNA for the CDR3 is TGTGCCACCAGCTCCCGGACAGGGAGTCTCGAGCAGTACTTC. Amino acid sequence: CATSSRTGSLEQYF.

This clonotype was counted between two and nine times. The chain uses TRBV5-1 and TRBJ2-7; 8 positions match TRBD1. Per the germline V gene, CDR1 is SGHRS and CDR2 is YFSETQ. This CDR3 has 14 residues. V lost 1 base to trimming and J lost 3 bases; unmatched junction nucleotides: 3. The CDR3 coding sequence is TGCGCCAGCAGCTTGACAGGGGGAGGCTACGAGCAGTACGTC. This codes for CASSLTGGGYEQYV.

This clonotype came up a few times. V is TRBV6-5 and J is TRBJ1-2, with D possibly matching TRBD1 (6 bases). This CDR3 has 14 amino acids. Trimming removed 0 bases at V and 4 bases at J, with 9 bases between. Germline CDR1 MNHEY, CDR2 SVGAGI. In nucleotides, the CDR3 is TGTGCCAGCAGTTACTCGCAGGGGAGCTATGGCTACACCTTC. This encodes CASSYSQGSYGYTF.

The chain employs TRBV9 and TRBJ2-5; TRBD2 matches at 8 bases. V dropped 0 bases and J dropped 2; count of bases not matched to a gene: 9. Germline CDR1 reads SGDLS; CDR2 reads YYNGEE. This CDR3 spans 17 amino acids. The CDR3 region is CASSVAGRPGGQETQYF. The CDR3 DNA reads as TGTGCCAGCAGCGTAGCTGGACGCCCGGGAGGGCAAGAGACCCAGTACTTC.